The present entry profiles one T cell receptor (beta chain) with its context. Its antigen specificity is not known. Qualities for individual bases were not recorded, and no much larger clone is one base off. Between the V and J ends, shortened by 8 bases and 1 base respectively, the junction contains 9 bases. CDR1 and CDR2 are read off the germline V gene as SNHLY and FYNNEI. Measured from the cysteine to the phenylalanine, the CDR3 is 12 residues long. This entry keeps only the CDR3 DNA: 36 bases, framed from base 1. TCRbeta CDR3 regions were amplified from genomic DNA by means of the immunoSEQ Assay, a bias-controlled multiplex PCR. The authors' pipeline ran thus. Nucleated cell counts per sample were estimated from amplification of reference gene primers within the assay. To quantify the absolute abundance of each unique TCRbeta CDR3 rearrangement, sequence reads were collapsed and filtered. For each sample, productive Simpson clonality was calculated by taking the square root of Simpson's diversity index across productive rearrangements. Here the immuneACCESS table is served through TCRdb, limited to in-frame sequences with V and J called. Missing clones are a known gap in these copies; in checked studies unresolved V genes cover under half, and the rest lacks a known reason. The DNA was the basis for D and trimming; V, J and clone size are from that table. The sample data list some 160,000 clones, and roughly 80% of these were observed just once. Roughly 11% of the sample lies in the top ten.

The data were obtained in a study of blood T cell repertoires in COVID-19 (dated by TCRdb to the early 2020s). Study-level background: Samples covering the acute and convalescent phases of COVID-19 were provided by collaborators in the United States, Italy and Spain. The material from the prospective study consisted of cDNA or gDNA derived from T cells, B-cell-depleted T cells, or PBMCs. The dataset comprised deeply sampled blood TCRbeta repertoires from subjects exposed to, actively infected with, or recovered from COVID-19. The repertoires were made available in a free public database intended to serve as a resource for research on the immune response to SARS-CoV-2. The samples were drawn from the first 160 participants of the ongoing ImmuneRACE study and from 1,254 subjects provided by 6 global collaborators. A de-identified subject ID, COVID-19 status, age in years and sex were almost always included in the sample metadata. Where available, HLA class I and class II types were obtained from metadata supplied by the sample provider rather than from assay-based typing.

Overall study results and their limits: Clinical and demographic metadata were provided uncurated, with the amount varying by source and participant.

Whole blood was collected in K2EDTA tubes by collaborating institutions according to the institutions' own protocols. For TCRbeta analysis, collaborators shipped samples in one of three forms: frozen whole blood, isolated PBMCs, or DNA extracted from either of those sample types. Sample: peripheral blood. The sequence joins TRBV2 to TRBJ2-7, and TRBD2 may be the D gene, going by 5 matching bases. This TCR was sampled from a man between 70 and 80 years old with active or convalescent COVID-19. This receptor has the CDR3 CASAGLSYEQYF. The nucleotide sequence is TGTGCCAGCGCGGGTCTATCCTACGAGCAGTACTTC.